These T cell receptor beta chains were read from a single sample in a study of technical replicates of blood from four donors. Libraries were prepared by immunoSEQ multiplex PCR; TCRdb keeps only in-frame clonotypes and omits some of them. The data show roughly 71,000 clones, roughly 92% seen once. Sequenced sample: T cells isolated from PBMCs. All receptors come from a human donor in good health. CDR3s include the opening cysteine and the closing phenylalanine or tryptophan. The D gene is left open where the match is weak.

>.|TRBV19|TRBJ1-1
TGTGCCAGTAGTCAACGGGGTTACGAAGCTTTCTTT
CASSQRGYEAFF
>TRBD2|TRBV7-2|TRBJ2-2
TGTGCCAGCAGCCCACGGACTAGCGGGTACACCGGGGAGCTGTTTTTT
CASSPRTSGYTGELFF
>TRBD2|TRBV27|TRBJ2-5
TGTGCCAGCAGTTTATTCGGACTAGCAATGGAGACCCAGTACTTC
CASSLFGLAMETQYF
>.|TRBV27|TRBJ2-7
TGTGCCAGCAGTTTATCGCCAGCCTACGAGCAGTACTTC
CASSLSPAYEQYF
>.|TRBV29-1|TRBJ1-2
TGCAGCGTTTCAGGACACCCCTCACAATTAAACTATGGCTACACCTTC
CSVSGHPSQLNYGYTF
>TRBD1|TRBV7-6|TRBJ1-2
TGTGCCAGCAGCTTGGACGCTACCTCGGGACAGGGAAACTATGGCTACACCTTC
CASSLDATSGQGNYGYTF
>.|TRBV4-2|TRBJ2-7
TGTGCCAGCAGCCAAGTTGCTCAGTCCTCTGGCTACGAGCAGTACTTC
CASSQVAQSSGYEQYF
>.|TRBV7-8|TRBJ1-1
TGTGCCAGCAGAGCCGACAGAAACACTGAAGCTTTCTTT
CASRADRNTEAFF
>.|TRBV9|TRBJ1-1
TGTGCCAGCAGCGTAGGGTCAGGGGCGGCTTTCTTT
CASSVGSGAAFF
>TRBD1|TRBV19|TRBJ1-5
TGTGCCAGTAGGAATCCGGGACAGGGGAGCAATCAGCCCCAGCATTTT
CASRNPGQGSNQPQHF
>.|TRBV27|TRBJ1-4
TGTGCCAGCAGTTTTCTTACCGGGGGAGGGAATGAAAAACTGTTTTTT
CASSFLTGGGNEKLFF
>TRBD1|TRBV6-6|TRBJ2-7
TGTGCCAGCAGTTTCGGACAGGGGGGGTTTTCCTACGAGCAGTACTTC
CASSFGQGGFSYEQYF
>TRBD1|TRBV7-2|TRBJ1-1
TGTGCCAGCAGCTCTTTGGACAGGGGGAATGCTTTCTTT
CASSSLDRGNAFF
>.|TRBV27|TRBJ1-5
TGTGCCAGCGCCTACAGTATTAGCAATCAGCCCCAGCATTTT
CASAYSISNQPQHF
>.|TRBV6-6|TRBJ1-1
TGTGCCAGCAGTAGTCTCAGGGAGAACACTGAAGCTTTCTTT
CASSSLRENTEAFF
>TRBD2|TRBV4-3|TRBJ2-7
TGCGCCAGCAGCCAAGCCAGGACTAGCGGGAGTCGGGCCTACGAGCAGTACTTC
CASSQARTSGSRAYEQYF
>.|TRBV19|TRBJ1-5
TGTGCCAGTAGTATACGCCCCATTGGATCAGGTAGCAATCAGCCCCAGCATTTT
CASSIRPIGSGSNQPQHF
>TRBD2|TRBV7-2|TRBJ2-2
TGTGCCAGCAGCTATATCGGACTAGCGGGTTGGACCGGGGAGCTGTTTTTT
CASSYIGLAGWTGELFF
>TRBD1|TRBV5-5|TRBJ2-7
TGTGCCAGCAGCGTGGACAGGATGCTCTACGAGCAGTACTTC
CASSVDRMLYEQYF
>TRBD1|TRBV7-6|TRBJ2-7
TGTGCCAGCAGCTTCGGACGACAGGGGGCATTATACGAGCAGTACTTC
CASSFGRQGALYEQYF
>TRBD1|TRBV7-3|TRBJ2-6
TGTGCCAGCAGCCCGCCGGGACAGGAGCTCTCTGGGGCCAACGTCCTGACTTTC
CASSPPGQELSGANVLTF
>TRBD1|TRBV27|TRBJ1-1
TGTGCCAGCAGTTGGACAGGGGGCATTCAGAACACTGAAGCTTTCTTT
CASSWTGGIQNTEAFF
>TRBD2|TRBV30|TRBJ2-1
TGTGCCTGGAGTGTACAACTAGCGGCCTACAATGAGCAGTTCTTC
CAWSVQLAAYNEQFF